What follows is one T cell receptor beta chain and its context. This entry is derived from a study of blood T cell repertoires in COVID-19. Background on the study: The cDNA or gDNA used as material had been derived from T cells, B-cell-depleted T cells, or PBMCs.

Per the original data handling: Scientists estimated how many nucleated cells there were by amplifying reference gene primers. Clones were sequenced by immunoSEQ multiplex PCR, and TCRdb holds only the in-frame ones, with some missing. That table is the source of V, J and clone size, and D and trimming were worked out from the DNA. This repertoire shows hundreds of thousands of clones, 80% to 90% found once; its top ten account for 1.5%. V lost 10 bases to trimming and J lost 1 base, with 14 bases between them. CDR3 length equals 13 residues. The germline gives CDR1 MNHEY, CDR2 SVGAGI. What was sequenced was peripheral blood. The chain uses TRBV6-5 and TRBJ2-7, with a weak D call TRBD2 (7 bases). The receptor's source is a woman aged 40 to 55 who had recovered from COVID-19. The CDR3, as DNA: TGTGCCACCCGGGGGGCCTCTTCCTACGAGCAGTACTTC. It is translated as CATRGASSYEQYF.